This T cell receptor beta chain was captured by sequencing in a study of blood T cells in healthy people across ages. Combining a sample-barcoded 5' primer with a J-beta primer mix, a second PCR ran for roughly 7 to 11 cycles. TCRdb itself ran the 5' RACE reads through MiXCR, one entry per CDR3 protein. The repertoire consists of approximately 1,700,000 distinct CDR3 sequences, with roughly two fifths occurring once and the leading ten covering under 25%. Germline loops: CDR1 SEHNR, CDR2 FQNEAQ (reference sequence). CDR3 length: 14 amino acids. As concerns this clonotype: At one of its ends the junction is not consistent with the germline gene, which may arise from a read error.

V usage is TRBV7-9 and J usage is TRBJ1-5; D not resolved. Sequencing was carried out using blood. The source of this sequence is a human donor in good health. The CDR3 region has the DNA TGTGCCAGCAGTTCGAGCGGGGTCAATCGGCCCCAGCATTTT. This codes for CASSSSGVNRPQHF.